This TCR beta chain is from a study of blood T cell repertoires in COVID-19. For the study at large: Samples taken during acute and convalescent COVID-19 were collected in the United States, Italy and Spain. Nucleic acid was either cDNA or gDNA, and it came from T cells, B-cell-depleted T cells, or PBMCs.

In the authors' methods: Amplified reference gene primers provided the basis for estimating nucleated cell counts. Libraries were prepared by immunoSEQ multiplex PCR; TCRdb keeps only in-frame clonotypes and omits some of them. V and J calls and clone size follow that table, whereas D and trimming were derived from the DNA. The data contain about 150,000 clones, approximately 82% of them singletons. The receptor was derived from a man in his 60s who had recovered from COVID-19. The material sequenced was peripheral blood.

The DNA for the CDR3 is TGTGCCAGCAGTTATAGCGATCGGGAAAAACTGTTTTTT. It specifies CASSYSDREKLFF. This rearrangement joins TRBV12-3 or TRBV12-4 to TRBJ1-4; D is unresolved. V gave up 4 bases and J gave up 8 bases, with 11 bases separating them. The CDR3 sequence is 13 residues long.